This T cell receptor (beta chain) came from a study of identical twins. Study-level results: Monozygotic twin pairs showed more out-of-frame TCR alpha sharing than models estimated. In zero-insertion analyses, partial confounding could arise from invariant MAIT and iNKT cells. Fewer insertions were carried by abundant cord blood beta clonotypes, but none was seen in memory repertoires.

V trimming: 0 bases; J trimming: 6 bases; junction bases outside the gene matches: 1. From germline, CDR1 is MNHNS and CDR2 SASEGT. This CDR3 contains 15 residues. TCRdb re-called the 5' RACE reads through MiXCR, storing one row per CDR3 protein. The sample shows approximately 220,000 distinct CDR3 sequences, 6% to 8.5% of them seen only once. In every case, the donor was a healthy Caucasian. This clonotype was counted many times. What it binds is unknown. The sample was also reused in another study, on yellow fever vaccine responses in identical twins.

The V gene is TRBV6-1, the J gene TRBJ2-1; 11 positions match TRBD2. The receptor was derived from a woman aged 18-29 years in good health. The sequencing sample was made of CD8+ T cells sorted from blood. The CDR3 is CASSEASGGANEQFF. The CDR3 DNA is TGTGCCAGCAGTGAAGCTAGCGGGGGGGCCAATGAGCAGTTCTTC.